This TCR beta chain is drawn from a study of lymphopenia after photon versus proton radiotherapy. Overall study findings and caveats: Oligoclonal CD8+ Temra expansion after nadir drove photon patients' diversity drop. Proton therapy kept repertoires fairly stable, unlike photons, which gained effector/memory cells. Better survival with proton therapy was suggested as possible, not demonstrated.

This table comes from immunoSEQ multiplex PCR, and its TCRdb copy is limited to in-frame clones, with some not included. The sample lists 30,000 to 40,000 clones, about 80% occurring once. The CDR3 loop spans 18 amino acids. In germline, CDR1 is MGHRA, CDR2 YSYEKL. Trimming took off 2 bases at V and 0 bases at J, with 20 bases between the two ends. As concerns this clone: Its antigen is unidentified. Other DNA sequences in the same sample also yield this CDR3.

This receptor was obtained from a woman between 65 and 79 years old with pancreatic cancer. Sequencing used peripheral blood, obtained from a patient treated with proton-based radiotherapy. V is TRBV4-1 and J is TRBJ2-7; D might be TRBD2 (6 bases). CDR3 sequence reads: CASSQIKAGRISSYEQYF. CDR3 sequence (DNA): TGCGCCAGCAGCCAAATCAAGGCGGGACGTATAAGCTCCTACGAGCAGTACTTC.